The 6 T cell receptor beta chains below come from one sample, sequenced in a study of regulatory T cells in long-lasting Graves disease. This sample's time point: newly diagnosed GD, antithyroid drugs for less than 3 months. PBMC-extracted RNA yielded the TCR library. For TCR beta, libraries came from iRepertoire HTBI primers and Arm-PCR of CDR3 regions. TCRdb ran MiXCR on the multiplex PCR reads and lists one entry per CDR3 protein. There are approximately 400,000 distinct CDR3 sequences in the sample; approximately 15% occur only once, and roughly 7.7% lies in the top ten. This same sample was also part of a study on T cells in Graves' hyperthyroidism and ophthalmopathy.

Sequencing was performed on peripheral blood mononuclear cells (PBMCs), taken at new diagnosis, from a patient treated with antithyroid drugs. The origin of the receptors is a woman aged 40 to 50 with Graves disease.

Ten or more counts support this clonotype. This rearrangement joins TRBV7-2 to TRBJ2-3; D unclear. CDR1 is SGHTA and CDR2 is FQGNSA in the germline V gene. CDR3 size: 12 residues. V lost 4 bases to trimming and J lost 4 bases, with 6 bases between them. CDR3 region: CASSWVPDTQYF. CDR3 sequence (DNA): TGTGCCAGCAGCTGGGTTCCAGATACGCAGTATTTT.

This clonotype occurred many times. The chain couples TRBV2 to TRBJ2-5; D may match TRBD1 or TRBD2 (7 bases each). The CDR3 contains 15 residues. Between the trimmed V and J ends, which lost 4 bases and 5 bases, there was a span of 17 bases. Per the germline V gene, CDR1 is SNHLY and CDR2 is FYNNEI. The CDR3 DNA is TGTGCCAGCAGTGGGGACAGCGGGGTTGGGGAGACCCAGTACTTC. This codes for CASSGDSGVGETQYF.

This clonotype was seen ten or more times. The J gene is TRBJ2-1, the V gene TRBV15, with D perhaps TRBD2 (5 bases). Trimming stripped 4 bases from V and 2 bases from J, with 6 bases between. Germline values: CDR1 LNHNV, CDR2 YYDKDF (reference sequence). The CDR3 runs to 13 residues. CDR3 residues: CATSTGAYNEQFF. CDR3 nucleotides: TGTGCCACCAGCACCGGGGCCTACAATGAGCAGTTCTTC.

This clonotype was recorded once. This chain connects TRBV6-2 or TRBV6-3 to TRBJ2-4, with 7 bases fitting TRBD1. V shed 6 bases, J shed 0 bases, and the junction held 8 bases outside the gene matches. In germline, CDR1 is MNHEY, CDR2 SVGEGT. This CDR3 is 16 amino acids long. Written as DNA, the CDR3 is TGTGCCAGCAGGGGATTCGACAGGGAAGCCAAAAACATTCAGTACTTC. Translating gives CASRGFDREAKNIQYF.

This clonotype has a handful of counts. The J gene is TRBJ2-3, the V gene TRBV5-6, with TRBD2 as a possible D gene (6 bases). V lost 4 bases and J 2 bases, leaving 11 bases between the germline ends. The CDR3 is made up of 14 amino acids. The germline V gene encodes CDR1 SGHDT and CDR2 YYEEEE. The CDR3 coding sequence is TGTGCCAGCAGCCGGAGGGCCCTCACAGATACGCAGTATTTT. This encodes CASSRRALTDTQYF.

V is TRBV7-2 and J is TRBJ2-3; a weak D match, TRBD2 (6 bases). Germline V gives CDR1 SGHTA, CDR2 FQGNSA. V was cut by 0 bases and J by 3 bases, with 13 bases left in between. There are 16 residues in the CDR3. The CDR3 protein is CASSLAILARTDTQYF. The CDR3 nucleotides are TGTGCCAGCAGCTTAGCAATCCTAGCGCGTACAGATACGCAGTATTTT.